This entry concerns a single T cell receptor (beta chain). Its antigen is not known. In blood CD8+ and CD4+ T cells, TCR beta underwent sequencing. These data are taken from a study of CD8 T cells in Susac syndrome. Trimming stripped 3 bases from V and 4 bases from J, with 16 bases between. Germline values: CDR1 DFQATT, CDR2 SNEGSKA (reference sequence). The CDR3 spans 14 residues. Overall study results and limits: Individuals included in the TCR sequencing and HLA analysis were acknowledged by the study to be relatively few in number.

Reverse transcription of 0.5 to 1 ug RNA was performed with random hexamers. Multiplex PCR with immunoSEQ amplified the TCR beta CDR3 across 54 Vbeta and 13 Jbeta. TCRdb re-called the immunoSEQ multiplex PCR reads with MiXCR, one entry per CDR3 protein. The sample shows about 140,000 distinct CDR3 sequences, approximately 96% of them seen only once. The gene calls are TRBV20-1 and TRBJ2-7; no clear D gene. This TCR came from a human donor with multiple sclerosis. Input material: CD4+ T cells from PBMCs. CDR3 in DNA: TGCAGTGCTAGCGTAAGCTTTGGACCTTACGAGCAGTACTTC. Translating it yields CSASVSFGPYEQYF.